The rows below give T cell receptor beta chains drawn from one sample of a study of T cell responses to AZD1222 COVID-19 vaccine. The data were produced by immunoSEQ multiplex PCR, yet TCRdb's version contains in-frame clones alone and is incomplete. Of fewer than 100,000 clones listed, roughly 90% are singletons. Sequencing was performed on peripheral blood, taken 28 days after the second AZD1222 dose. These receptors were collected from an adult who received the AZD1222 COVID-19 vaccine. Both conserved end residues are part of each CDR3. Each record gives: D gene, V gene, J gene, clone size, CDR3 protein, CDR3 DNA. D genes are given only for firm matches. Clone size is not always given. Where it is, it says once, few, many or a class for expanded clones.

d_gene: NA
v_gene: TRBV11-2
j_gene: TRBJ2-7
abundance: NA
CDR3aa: CASSFGKDSYEQYF
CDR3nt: TGTGCCAGCAGCTTTGGGAAGGACTCCTACGAGCAGTACTTC

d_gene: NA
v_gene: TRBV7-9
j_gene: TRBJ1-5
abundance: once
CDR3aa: CASSLDVGLGQPQHF
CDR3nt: TGTGCCAGCAGCTTAGACGTGGGGCTGGGTCAGCCCCAGCATTTT

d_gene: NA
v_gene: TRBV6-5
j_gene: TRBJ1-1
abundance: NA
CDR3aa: CASSYANTNTEAFF
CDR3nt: TGTGCCAGCAGTTACGCGAACACGAACACTGAAGCTTTCTTT

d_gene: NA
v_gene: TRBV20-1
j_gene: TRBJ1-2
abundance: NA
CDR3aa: CSAPVYGYTF
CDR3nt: TGCAGTGCCCCGGTCTATGGCTACACCTTC

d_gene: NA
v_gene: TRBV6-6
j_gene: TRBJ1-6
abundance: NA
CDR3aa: CASSPRAGVNSPLHF
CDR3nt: TGTGCCAGCAGCCCCAGAGCAGGGGTAAATTCACCCCTCCACTTT

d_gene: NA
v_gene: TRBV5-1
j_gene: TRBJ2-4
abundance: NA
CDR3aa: CASSFSRAGQPAKNIQYF
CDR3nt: TGCGCCAGCAGCTTCTCCAGGGCAGGGCAGCCGGCCAAAAACATTCAGTACTTC

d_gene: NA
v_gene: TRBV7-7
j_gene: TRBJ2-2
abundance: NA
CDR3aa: CASSLSASANTGELFF
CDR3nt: TGTGCCAGCAGCTTATCGGCTAGTGCGAACACCGGGGAGCTGTTTTTT

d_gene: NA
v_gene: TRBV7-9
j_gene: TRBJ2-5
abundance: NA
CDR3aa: CASSLEGSKGETQYF
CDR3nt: TGTGCCAGCAGCTTAGAGGGCTCCAAGGGGGAGACCCAGTACTTC

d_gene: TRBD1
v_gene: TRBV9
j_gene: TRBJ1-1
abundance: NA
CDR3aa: CASSVRTGANTEAFF
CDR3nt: TGTGCCAGCAGCGTCAGGACAGGGGCGAACACTGAAGCTTTCTTT

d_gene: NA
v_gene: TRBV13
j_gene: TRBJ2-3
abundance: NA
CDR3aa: CASSFGTPYTDTQYF
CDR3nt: TGTGCCAGCAGCTTCGGGACTCCTTACACAGATACGCAGTATTTT

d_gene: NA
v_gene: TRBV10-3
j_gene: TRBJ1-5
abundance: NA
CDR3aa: CAIRDSHGQPQHF
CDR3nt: TGTGCCATCAGGGACTCCCATGGTCAGCCCCAGCATTTT

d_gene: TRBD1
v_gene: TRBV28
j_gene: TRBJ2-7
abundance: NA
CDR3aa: CASSPRGQGAGEQYF
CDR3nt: TGTGCCAGCAGTCCCCGGGGACAGGGGGCAGGAGAGCAGTACTTC

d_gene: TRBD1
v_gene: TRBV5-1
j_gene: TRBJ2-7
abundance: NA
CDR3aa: CASSLTGGANEQYF
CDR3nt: TGCGCCAGCAGCCTGACAGGGGGCGCGAACGAGCAGTACTTC

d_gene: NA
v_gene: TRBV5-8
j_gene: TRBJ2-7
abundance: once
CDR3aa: CASSLAWAGGEQYF
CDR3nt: TGTGCCAGCAGCTTGGCCTGGGCAGGCGGCGAGCAGTACTTC

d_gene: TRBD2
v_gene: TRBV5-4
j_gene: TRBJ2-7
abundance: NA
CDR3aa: CASSLGASGSGLSYEQYF
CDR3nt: TGTGCCAGCAGCTTGGGTGCTAGCGGATCCGGCCTATCCTACGAGCAGTACTTC